These 22 T cell receptor beta chains share one sample of origin, sequenced in a study of blood T cell repertoires in COVID-19. Sequencing used immunoSEQ multiplex PCR; TCRdb keeps in-frame clones, though not all of them. The table records roughly 120,000 clones, 75% to 85% of them present only once. Sequencing was performed on peripheral blood. These receptors were obtained from an older man with acute or convalescent COVID-19.

This clone appeared once. The V and J genes are TRBV6-2 or TRBV6-3 and TRBJ2-7; a weak D match, TRBD1 (5 bases). Between the trimmed V and J ends, which lost 5 bases and 1 base, there was a span of 15 bases. The CDR3 is 15 amino acids. Germline-derived CDR1 and CDR2 are MNHEY and SVGEGT. The CDR3 spells CASSTPQGRSYEQYF. CDR3 nucleotide sequence: TGTGCCAGCAGTACCCCGCAGGGTAGGTCCTACGAGCAGTACTTC.

This clone was found once. The chain joins TRBV6-5 to TRBJ2-2; weak D call: TRBD2 (6 bases). This CDR3 comprises 15 residues. Germline loops: CDR1 MNHEY, CDR2 SVGAGI. The V and J ends lost 6 bases and 0 bases respectively, with 11 bases between them. The CDR3 region has the DNA TGTGCCAGCAGGCCCCGGGAGTCGAACACCGGGGAGCTGTTTTTT. It translates to CASRPRESNTGELFF.

The J gene is TRBJ2-7, the V gene TRBV18; D is possibly TRBD2 (5 bases). Germline CDR1 and CDR2: KGHSH and LQKENI. V was shortened by 0 bases and J by 0 bases, with 12 bases between the two germline ends. This CDR3 is 16 amino acids long. As DNA, the CDR3 is TGTGCCAGCTCACCACCGTCCATGGGGAGCTCCTACGAGCAGTACTTC. Encoded protein: CASSPPSMGSSYEQYF.

The J gene is TRBJ2-2, the V gene TRBV28, with 10 nucleotides matching TRBD1. Germline CDR1 reads MDHEN; CDR2 reads SYDVKM. The V segment lost 6 bases and the J segment 3 bases; nucleotides outside the gene matches: 7. CDR3 length: 16 amino acids. The CDR3 DNA is TGTGCCAGCAGCAAAGGGACAGGGGCGTACACCGGGGAGCTGTTTTTT. Protein sequence: CASSKGTGAYTGELFF.

The rearrangement joins TRBV18 to TRBJ1-1; D call uncertain. The V gene lost 4 bases and the J gene lost 1 base, with 10 bases spanning the gap. This CDR3 is 14 amino acids long. From germline, CDR1 is KGHSH and CDR2 LQKENI. The CDR3 loop reads CASSRGSKNTEAFF. The CDR3 bases are TGTGCCAGCTCACGCGGGTCGAAGAACACTGAAGCTTTCTTT.

This clone has more than one count but fewer than ten. The chain combines TRBV10-1 with TRBJ1-5; D gene uncertain. CDR1 is WNHNN and CDR2 is SYGVQD in the germline V gene (reference sequence). Deletions cut 8 bases from V and 2 bases from J, with 10 bases between. CDR3 length: 13 amino acids. The CDR3 DNA sequence: TGCGCCAGCTCTATCGGAGGCAATCAGCCCCAGCATTTT. Translating gives CASSIGGNQPQHF.

This chain links TRBV30 with TRBJ1-2; D is unresolved. Germline lookup yields CDR1 GTSNPN and CDR2 SVGIG (reference sequence). The CDR3 loop spans 11 amino acids. With 6 bases removed from V and 4 bases from J, the gap between germline ends came to 9 bases. The CDR3: CACADGYGYTF. The CDR3 coding sequence is TGTGCCTGCGCGGATGGCTATGGCTACACCTTC.

The chain uses TRBV9 and TRBJ1-6; possible D gene TRBD1, 6 bases. The V gene lost 0 bases and the J gene lost 2 bases, with 9 bases spanning the gap. CDR3 length equals 16 residues. Germline V gene lookup returns CDR1 SGDLS and CDR2 YYNGEE. CDR3 nucleotide sequence: TGTGCCAGCAGCGTAGGCGGGGGCGCCTATAATTCACCCCTCCACTTT. Residues: CASSVGGGAYNSPLHF.

Only one count was recorded for this clone. CDR3 DNA sequence: TGTGCCAGCAGCCCCCGGGACAGCTCCTACGAGCAGTACTTC. This gives the protein CASSPRDSSYEQYF. The V call is TRBV11-1, the J call TRBJ2-7; 7 bases are shared with TRBD1. Germline values: CDR1 SGHAT, CDR2 FQDESV (reference sequence). The CDR3 extends over 14 amino acids. V was clipped by 5 bases and J by 0 bases; unmatched bases: 4. The full variable domain, with the rest looked up from reference TRBV11-1 and TRBJ2-7, is EAEVAQSPRYKITEKSQAVAFWCDPISGHATLYWYRQILGQGPELLVQFQDESVVDDSQLPKDRFSAERLKGVDSTLKIQPAELGDSAMYLCASSPRDSSYEQYFGPGTRLTVT.

The gene calls are TRBV19 and TRBJ1-6, with D hard to call. Germline assignment: CDR1 LNHDA and CDR2 SQIVND (reference sequence). The V end lost 3 bases, the J end lost 5 bases, and 11 bases lay between the germline ends. The CDR3 contains 15 residues. CDR3 sequence reads: CASSIGQVDNSPLHF. CDR3 bases: TGTGCCAGTAGTATTGGCCAGGTGGATAATTCACCCCTCCACTTT.

The chain carries TRBV30 and TRBJ2-7; D is perhaps TRBD2 (5 bases). The germline V gene has CDR1 GTSNPN and CDR2 SVGIG (reference sequence). There are 13 residues in the CDR3. The V end was cut by 3 bases, the J end by 5 bases, with 14 bases between. CDR3 sequence: CAWRSPSSHEQYF. The CDR3 region has the DNA TGTGCCTGGAGATCCCCTTCTAGCCACGAGCAGTACTTC.

The chain joins TRBV24-1 to TRBJ2-3, with D possibly matching TRBD2 (7 bases). CDR3 length equals 14 residues. Trimming removed 6 bases from V and 6 bases from J, with 15 bases in between. Germline-derived CDR1 and CDR2 are KGHDR and SFDVKD. This CDR3 is CATSRTGGLDTQYF. The DNA for the CDR3 is TGTGCCACCAGTAGGACGGGGGGCTTGGATACGCAGTATTTT.

The DNA of the CDR3 is TGCGCCAGCAGCTCTGGGACAGCCTACGAGCAGTACTTC. Amino acids: CASSSGTAYEQYF. The J gene is TRBJ2-7, the V gene TRBV5-1; 7 bases map to TRBD1. Germline V CDR1 and CDR2: SGHRS, YFSETQ. V was clipped by 3 bases and J by 2 bases; unmatched bases: 2. This CDR3 comprises 13 residues. Looking up the rest from reference TRBV5-1 and TRBJ2-7 gives the full variable domain: KAGVTQTPRYLIKTRGQQVTLSCSPISGHRSVSWYQQTPGQGLQFLFEYFSETQRNKGNFPGRFSGRQFSNSRSEMNVSTLELGDSALYLCASSSGTAYEQYFGPGTRLTVT.

The chain employs TRBV19 and TRBJ2-7; 8 bases match TRBD2. In germline, CDR1 is LNHDA, CDR2 SQIVND (reference sequence). The CDR3 contains 14 residues. After removal of 5 bases from V and 2 bases from J, the junction contained 5 bases not matched to a gene. CDR3 in DNA: TGTGCCAGTAGTCCGACTAGCGAAACCTACGAGCAGTACTTC. Its protein product is CASSPTSETYEQYF.

CDR3 coding DNA: TGCGCCAGCAGCTTGGGTAGCATTTCCCCCTACAATGAGCAGTTCTTC. Translation: CASSLGSISPYNEQFF. This rearrangement joins TRBV5-1 to TRBJ2-1; D ambiguous. V lost 0 bases and J 2 bases, leaving 12 bases between the germline ends. The CDR3 is made up of 16 amino acids. Germline V CDR1 and CDR2: SGHRS, YFSETQ.

The chain joins TRBV5-4 to TRBJ1-2, with TRBD1 matching 9 bases. The CDR3 extends over 14 amino acids. V lost 4 bases to trimming and J lost 9 bases; unmatched junction nucleotides: 10. Per the germline V gene, CDR1 is SGHNT and CDR2 is YYREEE (reference sequence). The CDR3 DNA sequence: TGTGCCAGCAGCCGCAAGACAGGGGGGGAGAGCTACACCTTC. Residues: CASSRKTGGESYTF.

The CDR3 sequence is CASSHSGTSGTDTQYF. The CDR3 DNA reads as TGCGCCAGCAGCCACTCAGGGACTAGCGGCACAGATACGCAGTATTTT. The chain is built from TRBV5-1 and TRBJ2-3; 10 bases align to TRBD2. Per germline, CDR1 SGHRS and CDR2 YFSETQ. V trimming: 4 bases; J trimming: 1 base; junction bases outside the gene matches: 6. The CDR3 contains 16 residues.

This clone was detected only once. V usage is TRBV28 and J usage is TRBJ2-7, with D unresolved. In germline, CDR1 is MDHEN, CDR2 SYDVKM. V was pared by 4 bases and J by 4 bases, with 5 bases between. The CDR3 spans 11 residues. CDR3 loop: CASSSRYEQYF. The CDR3, as DNA: TGTGCCAGCAGTTCCAGGTACGAGCAGTACTTC. Drawing the rest from reference TRBV28 and TRBJ2-7, the complete variable domain is DVKVTQSSRYLVKRTGEKVFLECVQDMDHENMFWYRQDPGLGLRLIYFSYDVKMKEKGDIPEGYSVSREKKERFSLILESASTNQTSMYLCASSSRYEQYFGPGTRLTVT.

This clone was detected once. The chain combines TRBV20-1 with TRBJ2-5; D is possibly TRBD1 (5 bases). CDR1 and CDR2 (germline): DFQATT, SNEGSKA (reference sequence). The CDR3 loop spans 13 amino acids. The V end was cut by 4 bases, the J end by 6 bases, with 15 bases between. CDR3 nucleotides: TGCAGTGCTACTGACAGAAACCTCAAGACCCAGTACTTC. Translation gives CSATDRNLKTQYF.

The chain is built from TRBV5-1 and TRBJ1-1, with 8 bases lining up with TRBD1. The germline V gene has CDR1 SGHRS and CDR2 YFSETQ. The CDR3 totals 14 residues. The V segment lost 4 bases and the J segment 4 bases; nucleotides outside the gene matches: 6. The CDR3 DNA is TGCGCCAGCAGCACCTTCCAGGGGGCCACTGAAGCTTTCTTT. As protein: CASSTFQGATEAFF.

The CDR3 region has the DNA TGTGCCAGCAGCTCTAGCGGGATAAGCTACAATGAGCAGTTCTTC. Translating gives CASSSSGISYNEQFF. The gene calls are TRBV5-4 and TRBJ2-1; 9 bases line up with TRBD2. V dropped 3 bases and J dropped 3; count of bases not matched to a gene: 4. There are 15 residues in the CDR3. Germline assignment: CDR1 SGHNT and CDR2 YYREEE (reference sequence). Variable domain in full (rest from reference TRBV5-4 and TRBJ2-1): ETGVTQSPTHLIKTRGQQVTLRCSSQSGHNTVSWYQQALGQGPQFIFQYYREEENGRGNFPPRFSGLQFPNYSSELNVNALELDDSALYLCASSSSGISYNEQFFGPGTRLTVL.

The J gene is TRBJ1-1, the V gene TRBV21-1; TRBD1, the table's D call, lacks a check against the DNA. TRBV21-1 is annotated as a pseudogene. There are 8 residues in the CDR3. This chain's CDR3 is CANRDTTF. The CDR3 region has the DNA TGTGCCAACCGGGACACCACCTTT.